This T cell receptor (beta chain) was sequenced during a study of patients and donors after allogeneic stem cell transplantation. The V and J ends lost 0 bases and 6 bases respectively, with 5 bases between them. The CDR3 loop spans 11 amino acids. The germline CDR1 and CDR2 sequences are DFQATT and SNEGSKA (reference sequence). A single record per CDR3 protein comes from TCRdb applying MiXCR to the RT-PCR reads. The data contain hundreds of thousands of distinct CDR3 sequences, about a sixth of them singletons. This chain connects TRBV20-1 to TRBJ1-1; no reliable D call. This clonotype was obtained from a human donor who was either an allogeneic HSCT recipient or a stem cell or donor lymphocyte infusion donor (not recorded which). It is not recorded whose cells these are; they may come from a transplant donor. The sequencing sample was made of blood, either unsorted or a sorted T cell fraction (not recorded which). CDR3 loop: CSARDRAEAFF. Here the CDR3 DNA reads TGCAGTGCTAGAGATCGCGCTGAAGCTTTCTTT.